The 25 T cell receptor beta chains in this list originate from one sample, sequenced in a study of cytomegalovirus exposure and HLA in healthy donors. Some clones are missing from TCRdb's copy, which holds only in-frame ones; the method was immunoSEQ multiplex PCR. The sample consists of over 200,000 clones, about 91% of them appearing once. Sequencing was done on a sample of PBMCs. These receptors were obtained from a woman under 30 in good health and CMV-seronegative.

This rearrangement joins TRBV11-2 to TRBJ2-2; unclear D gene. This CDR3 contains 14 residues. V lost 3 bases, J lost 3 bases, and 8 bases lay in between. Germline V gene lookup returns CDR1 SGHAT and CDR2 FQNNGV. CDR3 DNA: TGTGCCAGCAGCTTGAACCCGGACACCGGGGAGCTGTTTTTT. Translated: CASSLNPDTGELFF.

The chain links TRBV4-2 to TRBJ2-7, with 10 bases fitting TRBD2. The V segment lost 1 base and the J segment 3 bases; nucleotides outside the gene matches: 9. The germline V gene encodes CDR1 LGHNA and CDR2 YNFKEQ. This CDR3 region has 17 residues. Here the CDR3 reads CASSQAPGTSGDYEQYF. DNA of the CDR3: TGTGCCAGCAGCCAAGCTCCTGGAACTAGCGGGGACTACGAGCAGTACTTC.

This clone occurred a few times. This chain's CDR3 is CASSLEQYGYTF. CDR3 nucleotides: TGTGCCAGCAGCTTAGAGCAATATGGCTACACCTTC. This sequence joins TRBV7-2 and TRBJ1-2; no firm D call. V was shortened by 1 base and J by 5 bases, with 5 bases between the two germline ends. The germline V gene encodes CDR1 SGHTA and CDR2 FQGNSA. The CDR3 has 12 residues. Full variable domain (missing parts from reference TRBV7-2 and TRBJ1-2): GAGVSQSPSNKVTEKGKDVELRCDPISGHTALYWYRQSLGQGLEFLIYFQGNSAPDKSGLPSDRFSAERTGGSVSTLTIQRTQQEDSAVYLCASSLEQYGYTFGSGTRLTVV.

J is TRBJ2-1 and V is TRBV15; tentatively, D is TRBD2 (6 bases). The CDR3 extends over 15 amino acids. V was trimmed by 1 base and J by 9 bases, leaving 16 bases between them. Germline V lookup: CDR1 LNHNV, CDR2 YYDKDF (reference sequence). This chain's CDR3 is CATSRVRDFHGEQFF. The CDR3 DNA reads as TGTGCCACCAGCAGAGTGAGGGACTTCCACGGTGAGCAGTTCTTC.

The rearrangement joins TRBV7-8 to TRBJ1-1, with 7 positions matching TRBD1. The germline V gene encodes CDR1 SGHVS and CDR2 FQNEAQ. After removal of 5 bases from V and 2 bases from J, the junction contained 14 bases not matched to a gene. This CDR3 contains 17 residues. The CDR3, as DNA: TGTGCCAGCAGCAGGGACAGCCTGCTTCAGGGCAACACTGAAGCTTTCTTT. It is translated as CASSRDSLLQGNTEAFF.

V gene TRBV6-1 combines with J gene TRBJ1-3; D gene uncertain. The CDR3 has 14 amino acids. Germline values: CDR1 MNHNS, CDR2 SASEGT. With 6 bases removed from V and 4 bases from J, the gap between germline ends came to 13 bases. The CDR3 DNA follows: TGTGCCAGCAGCGGAACGGAGCGCGGAAACACCATATATTTT. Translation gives CASSGTERGNTIYF.

The CDR3 region has the DNA TGCGCCAGCAGCCCCATTCGGTTGATAGCTGATAACTCCTACAATGAGCAGTTCTTC. The encoded protein is CASSPIRLIADNSYNEQFF. V and J are TRBV4-1 and TRBJ2-1; D unclear. Germline V gives CDR1 MGHRA, CDR2 YSYEKL. The CDR3 covers 19 residues. The V and J ends lost 4 bases and 0 bases respectively, with 22 bases between them.

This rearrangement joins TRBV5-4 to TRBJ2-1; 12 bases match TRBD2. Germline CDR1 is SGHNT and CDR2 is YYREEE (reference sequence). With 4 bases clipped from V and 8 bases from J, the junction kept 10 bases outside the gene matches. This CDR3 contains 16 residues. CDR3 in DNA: TGTGCCAGCAGCCCCCGACTAGCGGGAGAAGCCCATGAGCAGTTCTTC. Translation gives CASSPRLAGEAHEQFF.

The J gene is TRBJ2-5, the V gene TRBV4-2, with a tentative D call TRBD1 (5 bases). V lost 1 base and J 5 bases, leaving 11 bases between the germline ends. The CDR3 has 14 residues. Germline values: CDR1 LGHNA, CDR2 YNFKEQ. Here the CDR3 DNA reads TGTGCCAGCAGCCAAGTGGGGCTCATGGAGACCCAGTACTTC. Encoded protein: CASSQVGLMETQYF.

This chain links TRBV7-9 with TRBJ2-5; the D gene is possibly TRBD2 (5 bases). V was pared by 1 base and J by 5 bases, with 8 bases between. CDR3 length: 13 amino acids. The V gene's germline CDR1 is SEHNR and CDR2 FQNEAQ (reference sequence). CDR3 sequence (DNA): TGTGCCAGCAGCTTAGGTTCGGGGGAGACCCAGTACTTC. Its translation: CASSLGSGETQYF.

Here the CDR3 reads CASRTPGDAGYTF. The DNA for the CDR3 is TGTGCCAGCAGGACCCCAGGTGACGCGGGCTACACCTTC. The rearrangement uses TRBV28 and TRBJ1-2; no clear D gene. V lost 6 bases and J lost 8, with 16 bases in between. The CDR3 covers 13 residues. Germline CDR1 MDHEN, CDR2 SYDVKM.

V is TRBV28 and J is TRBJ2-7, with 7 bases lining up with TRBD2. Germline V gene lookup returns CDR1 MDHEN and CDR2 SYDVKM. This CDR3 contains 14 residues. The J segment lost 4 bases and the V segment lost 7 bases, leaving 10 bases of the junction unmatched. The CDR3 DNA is TGTGCCAGCATCGGCGGGGGAATCTCATACGAGCAGTACTTC. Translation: CASIGGGISYEQYF.

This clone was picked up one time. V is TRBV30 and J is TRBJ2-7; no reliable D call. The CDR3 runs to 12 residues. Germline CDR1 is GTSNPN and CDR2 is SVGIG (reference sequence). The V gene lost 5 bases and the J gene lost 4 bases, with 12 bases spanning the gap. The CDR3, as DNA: TGTGCCTGGGACGACATTACGTACGAGCAGTACTTC. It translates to CAWDDITYEQYF.

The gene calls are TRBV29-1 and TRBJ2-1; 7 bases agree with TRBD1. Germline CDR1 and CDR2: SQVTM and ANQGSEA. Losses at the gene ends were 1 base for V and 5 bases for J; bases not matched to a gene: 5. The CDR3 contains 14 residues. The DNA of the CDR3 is TGCAGCGTTGAAGCCACGGACAGGAACAATGAGCAGTTCTTC. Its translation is CSVEATDRNNEQFF.

CDR3 amino acids: CASSLVSTEAFF. In DNA, the CDR3 is TGTGCCAGCAGCTTAGTTAGCACTGAAGCTTTCTTT. The chain links TRBV7-9 to TRBJ1-1; D unresolved. V lost 1 base, J lost 4 bases, and 4 bases lay in between. CDR3 size: 12 residues. Germline CDR1 SEHNR, CDR2 FQNEAQ (reference sequence).

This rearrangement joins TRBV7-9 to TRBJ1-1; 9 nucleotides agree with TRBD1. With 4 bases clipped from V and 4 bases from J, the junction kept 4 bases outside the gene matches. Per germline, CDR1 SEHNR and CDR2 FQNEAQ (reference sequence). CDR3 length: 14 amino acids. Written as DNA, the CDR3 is TGTGCCAGCAGCTCAGGGACAGGGCGCACTGAAGCTTTCTTT. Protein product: CASSSGTGRTEAFF.

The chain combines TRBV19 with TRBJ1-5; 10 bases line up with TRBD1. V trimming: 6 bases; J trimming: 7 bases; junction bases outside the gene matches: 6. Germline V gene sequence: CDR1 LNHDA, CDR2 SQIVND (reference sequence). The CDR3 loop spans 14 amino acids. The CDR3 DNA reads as TGTGCCAGTAGGGGGACAGGGGTTGAGCAGCCCCAGCATTTT. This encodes CASRGTGVEQPQHF.

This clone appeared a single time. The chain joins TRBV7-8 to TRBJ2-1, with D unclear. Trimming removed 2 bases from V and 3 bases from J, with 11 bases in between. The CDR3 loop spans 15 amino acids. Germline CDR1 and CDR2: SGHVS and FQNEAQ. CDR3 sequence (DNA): TGTGCCAGCAGCTTAAATGAGAACCTCTACAATGAGCAGTTCTTC. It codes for CASSLNENLYNEQFF. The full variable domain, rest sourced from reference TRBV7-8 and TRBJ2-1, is GAGVSQSPRYKVAKRGQDVALRCDPISGHVSLFWYQQALGQGPEFLTYFQNEAQLDKSGLPSDRFFAERPEGSVSTLKIQRTQQEDSAVYLCASSLNENLYNEQFFGPGTRLTVL.

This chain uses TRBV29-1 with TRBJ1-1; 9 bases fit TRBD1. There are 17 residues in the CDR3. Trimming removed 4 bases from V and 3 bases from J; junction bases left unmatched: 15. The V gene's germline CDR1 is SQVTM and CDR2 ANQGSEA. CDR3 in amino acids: CSVVVWDRVLVYTEAFF. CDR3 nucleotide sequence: TGCAGCGTTGTTGTGTGGGACAGGGTTTTAGTGTACACTGAAGCTTTCTTT.

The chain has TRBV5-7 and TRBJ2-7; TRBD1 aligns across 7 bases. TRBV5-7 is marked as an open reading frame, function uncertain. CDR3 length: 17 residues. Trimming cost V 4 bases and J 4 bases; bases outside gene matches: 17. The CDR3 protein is CASSDSKTGTVVYEQYF. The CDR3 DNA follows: TGTGCCAGCAGCGATTCAAAAACCGGGACAGTAGTTTACGAGCAGTACTTC.

The CDR3: CASSILSRGLVNYGYTF. CDR3 DNA sequence: TGTGCCAGCAGTATTCTCTCCAGGGGGCTGGTTAACTATGGCTACACCTTC. The gene calls are TRBV28 and TRBJ1-2, with 8 bases that match TRBD1. The CDR3 has 17 residues. Losses at the gene ends were 5 bases for V and 1 base for J; bases not matched to a gene: 12. The germline V gene encodes CDR1 MDHEN and CDR2 SYDVKM.

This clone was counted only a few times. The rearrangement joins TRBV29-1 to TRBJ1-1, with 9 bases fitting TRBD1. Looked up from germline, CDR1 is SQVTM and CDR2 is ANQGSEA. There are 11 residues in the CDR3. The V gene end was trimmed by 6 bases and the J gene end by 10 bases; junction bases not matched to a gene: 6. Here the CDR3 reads CSVLTGGRAFF. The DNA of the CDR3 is TGCAGCGTCCTCACAGGGGGCAGAGCTTTCTTT.

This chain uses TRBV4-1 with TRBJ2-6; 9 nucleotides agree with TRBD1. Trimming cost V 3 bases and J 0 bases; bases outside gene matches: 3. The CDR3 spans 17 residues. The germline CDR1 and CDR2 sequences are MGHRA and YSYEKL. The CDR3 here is CASSQGQGNSGANVLTF. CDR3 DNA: TGCGCCAGCAGCCAGGGACAGGGTAACTCTGGGGCCAACGTCCTGACTTTC.

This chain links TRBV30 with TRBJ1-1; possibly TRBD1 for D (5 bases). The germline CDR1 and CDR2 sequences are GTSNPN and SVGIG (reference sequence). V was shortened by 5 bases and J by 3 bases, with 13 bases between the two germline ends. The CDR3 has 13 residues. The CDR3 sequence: CAWGRLGDTEAFF. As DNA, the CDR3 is TGTGCCTGGGGGAGGTTGGGGGACACTGAAGCTTTCTTT.

CDR3 in amino acids: CASSLLKTSGSTDTQYF. The CDR3 nucleotides read TGTGCCAGCAGCCTGCTTAAAACTAGCGGTAGCACAGATACGCAGTATTTT. J is TRBJ2-3 and V is TRBV5-5, with TRBD2 matching 8 bases. The CDR3 contains 17 residues. Germline CDR1 reads SGHKS; CDR2 reads YYEKEE (reference sequence). The trim removed 4 bases at V and 0 bases at J, leaving 10 bases unmatched.